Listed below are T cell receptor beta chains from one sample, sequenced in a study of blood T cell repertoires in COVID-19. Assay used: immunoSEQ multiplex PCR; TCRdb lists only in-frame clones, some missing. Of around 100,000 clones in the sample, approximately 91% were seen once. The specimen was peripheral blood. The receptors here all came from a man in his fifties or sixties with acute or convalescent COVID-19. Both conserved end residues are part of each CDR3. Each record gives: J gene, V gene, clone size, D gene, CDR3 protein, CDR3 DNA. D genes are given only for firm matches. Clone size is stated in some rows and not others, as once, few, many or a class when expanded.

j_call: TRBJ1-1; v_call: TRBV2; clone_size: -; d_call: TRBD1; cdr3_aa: CASRDRGPFRAFF; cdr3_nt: TGTGCCAGCAGGGACAGGGGACCCTTTAGGGCTTTCTTT
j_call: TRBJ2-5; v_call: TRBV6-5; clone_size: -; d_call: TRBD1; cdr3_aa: CASRRGTGGGETQYF; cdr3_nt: TGTGCCAGCAGGCGCGGGACAGGGGGTGGAGAGACCCAGTACTTC
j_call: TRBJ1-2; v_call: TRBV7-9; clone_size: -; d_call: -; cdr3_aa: CASSSSGAPGYTF; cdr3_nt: TGTGCCAGCAGCTCTTCAGGGGCGCCTGGCTACACCTTC
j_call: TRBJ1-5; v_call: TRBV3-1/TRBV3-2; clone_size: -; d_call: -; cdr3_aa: CASSPGPGGGGQPQHF; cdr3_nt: TGTGCCAGCAGCCCGGGCCCGGGGGGCGGAGGTCAGCCCCAGCATTTT
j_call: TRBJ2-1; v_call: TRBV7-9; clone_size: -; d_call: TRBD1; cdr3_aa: CASSSDRTGFYNEQFF; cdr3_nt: TGTGCCAGCAGCTCAGACCGGACAGGGTTCTACAATGAGCAGTTCTTC
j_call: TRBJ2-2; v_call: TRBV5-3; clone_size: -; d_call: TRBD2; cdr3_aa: CARSPGPGLHDTGELFF; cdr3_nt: TGTGCCAGAAGCCCCGGACCGGGACTACATGACACCGGGGAGCTGTTTTTT
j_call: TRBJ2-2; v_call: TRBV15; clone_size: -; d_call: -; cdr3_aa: CATSPRLRRSYTGELFF; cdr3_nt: TGTGCCACCAGCCCCCGCCTAAGACGGAGTTACACCGGGGAGCTGTTTTTT
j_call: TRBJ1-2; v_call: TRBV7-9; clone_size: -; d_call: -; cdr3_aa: CASSSQPNYGYTF; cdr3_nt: TGTGCCAGCAGCTCACAACCTAACTATGGCTACACCTTC
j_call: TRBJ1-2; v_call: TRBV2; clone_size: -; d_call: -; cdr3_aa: CASSAGGLPYGYTF; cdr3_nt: TGTGCCAGCAGTGCCGGGGGGCTCCCCTATGGCTACACCTTC
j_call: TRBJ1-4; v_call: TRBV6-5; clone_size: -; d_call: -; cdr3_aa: CASGGLGEKLFF; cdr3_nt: TGTGCCAGCGGGGGGTTAGGCGAAAAACTGTTTTTT
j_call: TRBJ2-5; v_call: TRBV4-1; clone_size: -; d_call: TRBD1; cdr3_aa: CASSQGGQIQETQYF; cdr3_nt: TGCGCCAGCAGCCAAGGGGGACAGATCCAAGAGACCCAGTACTTC
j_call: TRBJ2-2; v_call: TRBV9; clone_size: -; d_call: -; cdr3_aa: CASSVGLRRSGELFF; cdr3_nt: TGTGCCAGCAGCGTAGGCTTAAGGCGGTCCGGGGAGCTGTTTTTT
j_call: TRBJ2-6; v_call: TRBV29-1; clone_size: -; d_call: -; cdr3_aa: CSVETFSGANVLTF; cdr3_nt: TGCAGCGTTGAGACATTCTCTGGGGCCAACGTCCTGACTTTC
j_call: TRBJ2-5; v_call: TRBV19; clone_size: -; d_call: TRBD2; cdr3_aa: CAAAAGARETQYF; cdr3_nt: TGTGCAGCGGCAGCGGGAGCACGAGAGACCCAGTACTTC
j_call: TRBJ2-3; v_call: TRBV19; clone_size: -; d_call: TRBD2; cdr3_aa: CASSWSWREGEDTQYF; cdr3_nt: TGTGCCAGTAGTTGGTCCTGGCGGGAGGGCGAGGATACGCAGTATTTT
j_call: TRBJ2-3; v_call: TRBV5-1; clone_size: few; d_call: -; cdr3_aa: CASSLAGAPTDTQYF; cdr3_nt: TGCGCCAGCAGCTTGGCTGGGGCGCCAACAGATACGCAGTATTTT
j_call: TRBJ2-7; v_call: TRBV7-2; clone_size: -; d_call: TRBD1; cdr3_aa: CASSLDSGQQYEQYF; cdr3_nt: TGTGCCAGCAGCTTAGATTCGGGACAGCAATACGAGCAGTACTTC
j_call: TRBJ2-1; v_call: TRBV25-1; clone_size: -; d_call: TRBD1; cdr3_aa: CASSESPGQGHNEQFF; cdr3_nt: TGTGCCAGCAGTGAATCGCCGGGACAGGGCCACAATGAGCAGTTCTTC
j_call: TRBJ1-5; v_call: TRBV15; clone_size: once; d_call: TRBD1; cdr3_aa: CATSRVKGAAGNQPQHF; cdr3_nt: TGTGCCACCAGCAGAGTGAAGGGGGCGGCAGGCAATCAGCCCCAGCATTTT
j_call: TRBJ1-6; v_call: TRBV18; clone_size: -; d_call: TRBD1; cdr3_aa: CASSEQGAPGSPLHF; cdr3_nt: TGTGCCAGCTCGGAACAGGGGGCGCCTGGATCACCCCTCCACTTT
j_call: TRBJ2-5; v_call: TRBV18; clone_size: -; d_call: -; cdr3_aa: CASSPSEATQYF; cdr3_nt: TGTGCCAGCTCACCATCAGAGGCGACCCAGTACTTC
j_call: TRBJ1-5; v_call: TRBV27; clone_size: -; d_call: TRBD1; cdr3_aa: CASSRQGAPDQPQHF; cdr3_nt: TGTGCCAGCAGTCGACAGGGGGCGCCGGATCAGCCCCAGCATTTT
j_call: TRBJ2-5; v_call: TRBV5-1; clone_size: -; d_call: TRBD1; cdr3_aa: CASSLGGTGGETQYF; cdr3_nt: TGCGCCAGCAGCTTGGGCGGGACAGGGGGTGAGACCCAGTACTTC
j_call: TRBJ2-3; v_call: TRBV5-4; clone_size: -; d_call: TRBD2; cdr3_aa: CASSSPLAGGVGTQYF; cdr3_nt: TGTGCCAGCAGCTCCCCCCTGGCGGGGGGGGTAGGTACGCAGTATTTT
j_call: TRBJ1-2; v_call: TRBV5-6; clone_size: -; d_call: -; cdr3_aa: CASSLYRDLGGYTF; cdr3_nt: TGTGCCAGCAGCTTGTACAGGGACCTAGGTGGCTACACCTTC
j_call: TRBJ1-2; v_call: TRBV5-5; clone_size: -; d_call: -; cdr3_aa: CASSLEQARGGYTF; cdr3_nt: TGTGCCAGCAGCTTGGAGCAGGCACGGGGAGGCTACACCTTC
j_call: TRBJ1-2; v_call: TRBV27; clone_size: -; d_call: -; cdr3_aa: CASSKGRYGYTF; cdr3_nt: TGTGCCAGCTCGAAGGGGCGGTATGGCTACACCTTC
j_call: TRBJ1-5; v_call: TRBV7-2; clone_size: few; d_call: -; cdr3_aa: CASSPSFRPGYSNQPQHF; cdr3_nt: TGTGCCAGCAGCCCTAGCTTTAGGCCGGGATATAGCAATCAGCCCCAGCATTTT
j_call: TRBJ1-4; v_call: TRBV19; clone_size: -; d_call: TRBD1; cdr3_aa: CASSIVARDRGVNEKLFF; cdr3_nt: TGTGCCAGTAGTATTGTCGCCCGGGACAGGGGGGTTAATGAAAAACTGTTTTTT
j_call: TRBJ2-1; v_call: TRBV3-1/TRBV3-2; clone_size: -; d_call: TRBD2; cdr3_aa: CASSQLAGGPYNEQFF; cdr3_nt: TGTGCCAGCAGCCAATTAGCGGGAGGGCCCTACAATGAGCAGTTCTTC
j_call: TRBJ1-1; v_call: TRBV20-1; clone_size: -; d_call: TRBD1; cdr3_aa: CSASSAGGTEAFF; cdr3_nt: TGCAGTGCTAGTTCGGCAGGGGGCACTGAAGCTTTCTTT
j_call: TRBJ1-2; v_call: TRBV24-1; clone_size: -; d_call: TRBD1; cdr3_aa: CATSEIRTGLGNYGYTF; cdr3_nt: TGTGCCACCAGTGAGATCCGGACAGGCCTTGGAAACTATGGCTACACCTTC
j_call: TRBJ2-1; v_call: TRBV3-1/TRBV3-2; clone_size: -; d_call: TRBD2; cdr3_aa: CASSLGDYAHNEQFF; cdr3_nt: TGTGCCAGCAGTCTGGGGGACTACGCTCATAATGAGCAGTTCTTC
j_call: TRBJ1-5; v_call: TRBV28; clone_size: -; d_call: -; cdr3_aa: CASSPRLRAKSNQPQHF; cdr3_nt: TGTGCCAGCAGTCCTCGCTTGAGGGCCAAGAGCAATCAGCCCCAGCATTTT
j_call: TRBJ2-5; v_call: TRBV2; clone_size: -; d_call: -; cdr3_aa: CASRQAQETQYF; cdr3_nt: TGTGCCAGCAGGCAGGCTCAAGAGACCCAGTACTTC
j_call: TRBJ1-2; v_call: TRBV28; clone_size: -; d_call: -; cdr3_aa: CASSPLLGGDLRYTF; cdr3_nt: TGTGCCAGCAGTCCCCTGCTGGGGGGGGACCTGCGGTACACCTTC
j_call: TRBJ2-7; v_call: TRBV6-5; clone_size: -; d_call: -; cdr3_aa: CAAGEYEQYF; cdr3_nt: TGTGCCGCCGGAGAGTACGAGCAGTACTTC
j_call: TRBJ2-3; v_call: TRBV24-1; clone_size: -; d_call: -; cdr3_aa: CATSDFKAQRGDTQYF; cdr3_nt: TGTGCCACCAGTGATTTTAAAGCGCAACGAGGGGATACGCAGTATTTT
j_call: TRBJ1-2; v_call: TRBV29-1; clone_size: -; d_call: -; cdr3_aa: CSVEGSNYGYTF; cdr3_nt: TGCAGCGTTGAGGGCAGCAACTATGGCTACACCTTC
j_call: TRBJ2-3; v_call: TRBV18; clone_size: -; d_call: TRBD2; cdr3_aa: CASSPGLAGVDTQYF; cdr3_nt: TGTGCCAGCTCACCAGGACTAGCGGGAGTGGATACGCAGTATTTT
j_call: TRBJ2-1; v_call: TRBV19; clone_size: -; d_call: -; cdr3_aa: CASSTWPSLNEQFF; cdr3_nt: TGTGCCAGTAGTACGTGGCCCAGTTTAAATGAGCAGTTCTTC
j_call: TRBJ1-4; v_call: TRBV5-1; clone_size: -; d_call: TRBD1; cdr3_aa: CASGRDSTNEKLFF; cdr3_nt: TGCGCCAGCGGCCGGGACAGCACCAATGAAAAACTGTTTTTT
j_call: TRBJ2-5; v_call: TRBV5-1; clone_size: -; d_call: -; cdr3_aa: CASRQQAEQETQYF; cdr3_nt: TGCGCCAGCAGACAACAGGCGGAACAAGAGACCCAGTACTTC
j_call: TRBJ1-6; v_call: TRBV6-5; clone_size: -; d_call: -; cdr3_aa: CASKEGRDSPLHF; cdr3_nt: TGTGCCAGCAAGGAGGGTAGGGATTCACCCCTCCACTTT
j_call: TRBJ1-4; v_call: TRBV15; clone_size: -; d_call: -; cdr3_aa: CATSREIGGSNEKLFF; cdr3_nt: TGTGCCACCAGCAGAGAGATCGGGGGTTCTAATGAAAAACTGTTTTTT
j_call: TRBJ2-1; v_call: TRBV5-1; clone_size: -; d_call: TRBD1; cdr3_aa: CASDAGTGAYNEQFF; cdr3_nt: TGCGCCAGCGACGCGGGGACAGGGGCGTACAATGAGCAGTTCTTC
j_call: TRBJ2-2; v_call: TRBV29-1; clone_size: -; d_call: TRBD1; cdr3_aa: CSFGQGVQGGELFF; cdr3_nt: TGCAGCTTTGGACAGGGGGTTCAAGGCGGGGAGCTGTTTTTT
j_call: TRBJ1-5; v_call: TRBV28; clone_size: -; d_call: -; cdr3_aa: CASSPPAGGEQPQHF; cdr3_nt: TGTGCCAGCAGTCCCCCGGCGGGGGGGGAACAGCCCCAGCATTTT
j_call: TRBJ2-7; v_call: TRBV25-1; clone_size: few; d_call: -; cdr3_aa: CASRPTGGAYYEQYF; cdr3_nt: TGTGCCAGCAGGCCAACAGGGGGGGCATACTACGAGCAGTACTTC
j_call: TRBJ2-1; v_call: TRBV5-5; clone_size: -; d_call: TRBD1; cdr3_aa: CASSLAVGQGSYNEQFF; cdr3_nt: TGTGCCAGCAGCTTGGCGGTGGGACAGGGCTCCTACAATGAGCAGTTCTTC
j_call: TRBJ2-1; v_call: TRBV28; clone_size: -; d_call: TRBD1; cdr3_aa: CASSWDRGGRNEQFF; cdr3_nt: TGTGCCAGCAGCTGGGACAGGGGAGGGCGGAATGAGCAGTTCTTC
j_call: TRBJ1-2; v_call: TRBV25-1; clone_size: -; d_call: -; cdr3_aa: CASSEWGTGRGGYTF; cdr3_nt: TGTGCCAGCAGTGAATGGGGCACAGGGAGGGGGGGCTACACCTTC
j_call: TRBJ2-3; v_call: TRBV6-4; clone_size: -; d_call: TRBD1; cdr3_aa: CASSGTGGADTQYF; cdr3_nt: TGTGCCAGCAGTGGGACAGGGGGCGCAGATACGCAGTATTTT
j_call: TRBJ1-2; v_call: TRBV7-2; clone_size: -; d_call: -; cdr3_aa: CASSLRREGGYTF; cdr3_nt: TGTGCCAGCAGCTTAAGGAGGGAGGGGGGCTACACCTTC